The source of this TCR beta chain is a study of shared clonotypes between healthy human individuals. CD45RO-negative cells were positively selected for CCR7, leaving out terminally differentiated effector memory CD45RA+ cells. All donors qualified as healthy HIV-negative adults and had experienced no recent acute infections or vaccinations. Produced via immunoSEQ multiplex PCR; TCRdb's table is partial and in-frame only. Seen here are some 2 million clones, about 95% observed once, and the top ten hold more than 0.95%. The CDR3 covers 15 residues. The ends lost 4 bases at V and 5 bases at J; junction bases unmatched: 9. The germline CDR1 and CDR2 sequences are SGDLS and YYNGEE. Note on this clone: Antigen unknown.

Points from the study as a whole: In a few donors, around 5.5% of naive CD4 clonotypes appeared in common.

The chain employs TRBV9 and TRBJ2-3; the match to TRBD2 covers 8 bases. The material sequenced was naive CD8+ T cells sorted from blood. The TCR comes from a man between 18 and 29 years old in good health. This CDR3 is CASSPNGRAIDTQYF. Written as DNA, the CDR3 is TGTGCCAGCAGCCCAAACGGGAGGGCCATAGATACGCAGTATTTT.